A single sample is the source of the 25 T cell receptor delta chains below, sequenced in a study of Vδ1+ human thymocytes. No antigens are known for them. The study's findings and limits: In the thymus, TRG and TRD repertoires looked highly polyclonal with Gaussian CDR3 lengths.

Extracted RNA was reverse transcribed into cDNA. Multiplex PCR used pooled V-gene forward primers and a constant-region reverse primer to amplify CDR3s. TCRdb re-processed the multiplex PCR reads using CATT. The sample holds approximately 19,000 delta-chain clones; around 7.4% are singletons and the top ten take almost 1%. Source material: Vdelta1+ gamma-delta thymocytes from the thymus. Subset specified: FACS-sorted CD3+ TCRalphabeta- TCRVdelta1+ TCRVdelta2- thymocytes. The receptors shown here come from a child in the first two years of life who had congenital heart surgery.

This clone was detected only a few times. The genes are TRDV1 and TRDJ1; TRDD3 agrees at 9 bases. Germline V gene lookup returns CDR1 TSWWSYY and CDR2 QGS. The J segment lost 2 bases and the V segment lost 5 bases, leaving 15 bases of the junction unmatched. CDR3 length: 18 residues. CDR3: CALGRTLTVGDITDKLIF. As DNA, the CDR3 is TGTGCTCTTGGGAGGACCTTGACGGTGGGGGATATAACCGATAAACTCATCTTT.

The chain uses TRDV2 and TRDJ2; 11 bases agree with TRDD3. Germline CDR1 and CDR2: GEAIGNYY and EKD. The CDR3 extends over 20 amino acids. With V trimmed by 7 bases and J by 0 bases, 18 bases remained unmatched. DNA for the CDR3: TGTGCCTGCCCCTACCCTCAACTGGGGGATAATGGAGCTTTGACAGCACAACTCTTCTTT. Translating gives CACPYPQLGDNGALTAQLFF.

This clone has more than one count but fewer than ten. The gene calls are TRDV1 and TRDJ1; TRDD3 is a possible D gene (5 bases). The ends were cut back, 6 bases at V and 3 bases at J, with 14 bases in the middle. The germline V gene encodes CDR1 TSWWSYY and CDR2 QGS. This CDR3 spans 14 amino acids. Written as DNA, the CDR3 is TGTGCTCTTGGTGCTCCCGGGGGCCCCGATAAACTCATCTTT. Translated: CALGAPGGPDKLIF.

This rearrangement joins TRDV1 to TRDJ1; D is perhaps TRDD2 (5 bases). Trimming cost V 1 base and J 0 bases, with 18 bases left between them. CDR3 length equals 18 residues. Germline CDR1 TSWWSYY, CDR2 QGS. The CDR3 DNA sequence: TGTGCTCTTGGGGAACGACTTTTCCTCACCTGGTACACCGATAAACTCATCTTT. Translating it yields CALGERLFLTWYTDKLIF.

This clone was counted only a few times. The rearrangement links TRDV1 to TRDJ1; D possibly corresponds to TRDD3 (6 bases). Trimming cost V 1 base and J 1 base, with 25 bases left between them. The CDR3 loop spans 20 amino acids. The germline gives CDR1 TSWWSYY, CDR2 QGS. CDR3 nucleotides: TGTGCTCTTGGGGAACGCAGGCCTGATGAGATGGGGATCGGCACCGATAAACTCATCTTT. Its translation is CALGERRPDEMGIGTDKLIF.

This clone has just a few counts. The gene calls are TRDV1 and TRDJ1; tentatively, D is TRDD2 (6 bases). With 3 bases removed from V and 5 bases from J, the gap between germline ends came to 16 bases. Germline CDR1 TSWWSYY, CDR2 QGS. The length of the CDR3 is 15 residues. The CDR3 sequence: CALGESPSYVDKLIF. The CDR3 region has the DNA TGTGCTCTTGGGGAGAGTCCATCCTACGTTGATAAACTCATCTTT.

The rearrangement uses TRDV1 and TRDJ1; 7 bases are shared with TRDD3. The CDR3 totals 24 residues. Germline CDR1 TSWWSYY, CDR2 QGS. Trimming took 2 bases from V and 1 from J; bases not matched to a gene: 31. CDR3 protein: CALGERLLLLHNSGGRPGTDKLIF. In DNA, the CDR3 is TGTGCTCTTGGGGAAAGGTTGTTACTACTACACAACTCTGGGGGCCGACCAGGCACCGATAAACTCATCTTT.

The chain carries TRDV1 and TRDJ2, with 7 positions matching TRDD3. CDR3 length equals 18 residues. Germline CDR1 TSWWSYY, CDR2 QGS. V lost 2 bases and J lost 0; bases outside the gene matches: 9. Here the CDR3 DNA reads TGTGCTCTTGGGGAATGGGGTGGGGGACGTACTTTGACAGCACAACTCTTCTTT. Its translation: CALGEWGGGRTLTAQLFF.

The rearrangement joins TRDV1 to TRDJ1; TRDD3 might be the D (6 bases). V dropped 2 bases and J dropped 0 bases, with 16 bases sitting between them. The CDR3 runs 17 residues. Germline V gene data show CDR1 as TSWWSYY and CDR2 as QGS. This CDR3 is CALGEVVGARYTDKLIF. In DNA form, the CDR3 reads TGTGCTCTTGGGGAAGTTGTGGGGGCTCGATACACCGATAAACTCATCTTT.

This clone was seen more than once but under ten times. V gene TRDV1 combines with J gene TRDJ1; D possibly corresponds to TRDD2 (5 bases). Between the trimmed V and J ends, which lost 0 bases and 0 bases, there was a span of 17 bases. The CDR3 loop spans 18 amino acids. The germline CDR1 and CDR2 sequences are TSWWSYY and QGS. CDR3 residues: CALGELNLRPSYTDKLIF. In DNA form, the CDR3 reads TGTGCTCTTGGGGAACTAAACCTACGCCCCTCGTACACCGATAAACTCATCTTT.

This clone turned up a few times. This sequence joins TRDV1 and TRDJ1, with 7 bases fitting TRDD3. The ends lost 1 base at V and 3 bases at J; junction bases unmatched: 14. This CDR3 has 18 amino acids. From germline, CDR1 is TSWWSYY and CDR2 QGS. The CDR3 here is CALGEQGLGYRGADKLIF. The CDR3, as DNA: TGTGCTCTTGGGGAACAAGGACTGGGATACCGGGGCGCCGATAAACTCATCTTT.

A few counts support this clone. The chain couples TRDV1 to TRDJ1; 7 nucleotides align to TRDD3. V was clipped by 4 bases and J by 0 bases; unmatched bases: 11. The germline gives CDR1 TSWWSYY, CDR2 QGS. The CDR3 runs to 17 residues. The CDR3 DNA reads as TGTGCTCTTGGGGGGTACTGGGGTCCTCTAAACACCGATAAACTCATCTTT. Translated: CALGGYWGPLNTDKLIF.

This clone was detected a few times. The chain couples TRDV1 to TRDJ1, with 9 positions matching TRDD3. The V gene's germline CDR1 is TSWWSYY and CDR2 QGS. The CDR3 consists of 16 residues. The V segment lost 5 bases and the J segment 6 bases; nucleotides outside the gene matches: 13. The CDR3 reads CALGPTGWGMTNKLIF. The CDR3 region has the DNA TGTGCTCTTGGGCCCACCGGCTGGGGGATGACCAATAAACTCATCTTT.

There are a few counts of this clone. V is TRDV1 and J is TRDJ1; 11 bases agree with TRDD3. V dropped 5 bases and J dropped 2; count of bases not matched to a gene: 22. This CDR3 spans 21 amino acids. In germline, CDR1 is TSWWSYY, CDR2 QGS. CDR3 protein: CALGPPATLRVGGYATDKLIF. CDR3 bases: TGTGCTCTTGGGCCCCCCGCGACCCTACGGGTTGGGGGATACGCAACCGATAAACTCATCTTT.

This clone turned up a few times. The chain has TRDV1 and TRDJ1; 13 nucleotides agree with TRDD3. J lost 2 bases, V lost 6 bases, and 24 bases had no gene match. The V gene's germline CDR1 is TSWWSYY and CDR2 QGS. The CDR3 is 22 amino acids. The CDR3 protein is CALGFPPSPVLGDTRRTDKLIF. The CDR3 DNA follows: TGTGCTCTTGGTTTCCCGCCTTCCCCCGTACTGGGGGATACGAGGAGGACCGATAAACTCATCTTT.

V usage is TRDV1 and J usage is TRDJ2, with TRDD3 identical over 12 bases. CDR3 length equals 20 residues. V gave up 1 base and J gave up 6 bases; unmatched junction bases: 15. In germline, CDR1 is TSWWSYY, CDR2 QGS. CDR3 nucleotide sequence: TGTGCTCTTGGGGAACCCCATGTAGATGCTGGGGGATACGCGCCAGCACAACTCTTCTTT. It yields the protein CALGEPHVDAGGYAPAQLFF.

This clone came up a few times. This sequence joins TRDV1 and TRDJ1; 8 nucleotides agree with TRDD3. V lost 6 bases, J lost 0 bases, and 33 bases stayed unmatched. Germline loops: CDR1 TSWWSYY, CDR2 QGS. CDR3 length equals 24 residues. This CDR3 is CALGHLAAYVRTYWGATYTDKLIF. Written as DNA, the CDR3 is TGTGCTCTTGGCCACCTCGCAGCCTACGTTCGGACCTACTGGGGGGCAACGTACACCGATAAACTCATCTTT.

This clone was seen only a few times. This sequence joins TRDV1 and TRDJ1; 8 nucleotides line up with TRDD3. The V gene end was trimmed by 3 bases and the J gene end by 4 bases; junction bases not matched to a gene: 22. The CDR3 consists of 20 residues. CDR1 TSWWSYY and CDR2 QGS come from the germline V gene. The CDR3 DNA reads as TGTGCTCTTGGGGAGCTCACCTTGATGTACTGGGGGCCCTTAAGCGATAAACTCATCTTT. Its protein is CALGELTLMYWGPLSDKLIF.

This clone was seen only a few times. The chain recombines TRDV1 with TRDJ1; 10 bases are a match to TRDD3. J gave up 10 bases and V 2 bases, and 16 bases lay outside the gene matches. Germline CDR1 is TSWWSYY and CDR2 is QGS. The CDR3 totals 17 residues. The CDR3 region is CALGEMIPRTGGLTLIF. CDR3 nucleotides: TGTGCTCTTGGGGAAATGATTCCTAGGACTGGGGGATTAACACTCATCTTT.

The genes are TRDV1 and TRDJ1; D possibly corresponds to TRDD3 (5 bases). Trimming left V 2 bases short and J 2 bases short, with 18 bases between. This CDR3 has 17 amino acids. Germline V lookup: CDR1 TSWWSYY, CDR2 QGS. The CDR3 coding sequence is TGTGCTCTTGGGGAATTACCGGGGACCCATCAGACCGATAAACTCATCTTT. Amino acids: CALGELPGTHQTDKLIF.

This clone was picked up a small number of times. V is TRDV1 and J is TRDJ1, with TRDD3 matching over 9 bases. V trimming: 2 bases; J trimming: 3 bases; junction bases outside the gene matches: 10. Per germline, CDR1 TSWWSYY and CDR2 QGS. This CDR3 comprises 17 residues. The CDR3 sequence: CALGEKTFRGIPDKLIF. CDR3 DNA: TGTGCTCTTGGGGAAAAAACGTTTAGGGGGATACCCGATAAACTCATCTTT.

V gene TRDV1 combines with J gene TRDJ1; D ambiguous. The germline V gene has CDR1 TSWWSYY and CDR2 QGS. With 3 bases removed from V and 0 bases from J, the gap between germline ends came to 20 bases. This CDR3 spans 18 amino acids. In DNA, the CDR3 is TGTGCTCTTGGGGAGAACCCACGTGTACCGCCGTACACCGATAAACTCATCTTT. Protein sequence: CALGENPRVPPYTDKLIF.

This clone was found a few times. The V call is TRDV1, the J call TRDJ1, with TRDD3 as a possible D gene (7 bases). The ends were cut back, 4 bases at V and 1 base at J, with 31 bases in the middle. This CDR3 is 21 amino acids long. Germline V gene sequence: CDR1 TSWWSYY, CDR2 QGS. CDR3 DNA sequence: TGTGCTCTTGGGGCCGCCTTCCACCGGGCAGGATACGATAGGGTCACCGATAAACTCATCTTT. This translates into CALGAAFHRAGYDRVTDKLIF.

This clone was found a few times. The V call is TRDV1, the J call TRDJ1, with TRDD3 matching over 9 bases. CDR1 and CDR2 from the germline V gene are TSWWSYY and QGS. The CDR3 is 20 residues long. With 0 bases clipped from V and 1 base from J, the junction kept 15 bases outside the gene matches. The CDR3 loop reads CALGELYRSRGDTSTDKLIF. For the CDR3, the DNA is TGTGCTCTTGGGGAACTATATAGGAGTCGGGGGGATACTAGCACCGATAAACTCATCTTT.

V gene TRDV1 combines with J gene TRDJ1; 12 bases line up with TRDD3. The CDR3 is 18 amino acids. Germline V gene lookup returns CDR1 TSWWSYY and CDR2 QGS. J lost 6 bases, V lost 5 bases, and 16 bases had no gene match. DNA of the CDR3: TGTGCTCTTGGGTATGGAAAAGGCCTGGGGGATACGCGAAATAAACTCATCTTT. Residues: CALGYGKGLGDTRNKLIF.